This T cell receptor beta chain was documented in a study of blood T cell repertoires in COVID-19. On the study more broadly: Samples of COVID-19 (acute and convalescent) were obtained from the United States, Italy and Spain.

Libraries were prepared by immunoSEQ multiplex PCR; TCRdb keeps only in-frame clonotypes and omits some of them. The sample records under 350,000 clones, about 86% being singletons. The germline V gene encodes CDR1 MNHEY and CDR2 SMNVEV (reference sequence). V was trimmed by 1 base and J by 2 bases, leaving 13 bases between them. The CDR3 runs to 16 residues. This clone was observed a few times. Sequenced sample: peripheral blood. The receptor comes from a man between 18 and 29 years old with active or convalescent COVID-19. The chain recombines TRBV27 with TRBJ2-3, with a weak D call TRBD2 (5 bases). CDR3 amino acids: CASSLFSEESTDTQYF. In nucleotides, the CDR3 is TGTGCCAGCAGTTTATTTAGCGAGGAATCCACAGATACGCAGTATTTT.